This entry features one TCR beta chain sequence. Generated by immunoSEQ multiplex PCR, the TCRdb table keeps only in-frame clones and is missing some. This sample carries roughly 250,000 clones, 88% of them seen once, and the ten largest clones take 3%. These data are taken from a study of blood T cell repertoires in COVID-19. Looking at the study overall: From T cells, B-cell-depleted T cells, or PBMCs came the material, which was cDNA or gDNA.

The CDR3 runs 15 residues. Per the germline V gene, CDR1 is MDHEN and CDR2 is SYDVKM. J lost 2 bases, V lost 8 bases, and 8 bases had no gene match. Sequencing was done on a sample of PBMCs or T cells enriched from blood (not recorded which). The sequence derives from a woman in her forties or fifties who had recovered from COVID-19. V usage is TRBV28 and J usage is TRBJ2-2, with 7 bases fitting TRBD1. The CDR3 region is CASGLTGPNTGELFF. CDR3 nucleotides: TGTGCCAGCGGATTGACAGGGCCCAACACCGGGGAGCTGTTTTTT.